The source of this T cell receptor (beta chain) is a study of beta chain bispecific antibodies for T cell cancers. About the research overall: Surviving healthy donor T cells from leukemia-line and bispecific antibody cocultures were TRBV-sequenced for family depletion.

T cells were expanded from blood mononuclear cells for about three days with anti-CD3 OKT3 or CD3/CD28 beads. Anti-CD19 bispecific did not kill Jurkat or HPB-ALL cells. Cocultures held some 5 x 10^4 normal T cells, some 5 x 10^4 targets, and bispecific antibody. Whole-study findings and limits: Versus anti-CD19, anti-TRBV12 exposure cut the TRBV12-3 share of TRBV signal by more than 98%. The leukemia cells, rather than normal T cells, gave most of the targeted TRBV signal.

Each CDR3 protein gets one entry after TCRdb re-called the 5' RACE reads with MiXCR. The table has about 9,600 distinct CDR3 sequences, 2.2% seen once. This clonotype was counted ten times or more. Its cognate antigen is unknown. CDR3 length: 14 residues. CDR1 SGHVS and CDR2 FNYEAQ come from the germline V gene. V was pared by 3 bases and J by 3 bases, with 11 bases between. V usage is TRBV7-6 and J usage is TRBJ1-1; D unresolved. This sequence was found in a human donor in good health. Some clones in this sample may be carry-over from other donors' samples. This specimen consisted of T cells from a healthy donor cultured with Jurkat leukemia cells, obtained from a culture containing an anti-CD19 bispecific antibody. The CDR3 nucleotides read TGTGCCAGCAGCTTGGGTGAGTCGGACACTGAAGCTTTCTTT. This codes for CASSLGESDTEAFF.